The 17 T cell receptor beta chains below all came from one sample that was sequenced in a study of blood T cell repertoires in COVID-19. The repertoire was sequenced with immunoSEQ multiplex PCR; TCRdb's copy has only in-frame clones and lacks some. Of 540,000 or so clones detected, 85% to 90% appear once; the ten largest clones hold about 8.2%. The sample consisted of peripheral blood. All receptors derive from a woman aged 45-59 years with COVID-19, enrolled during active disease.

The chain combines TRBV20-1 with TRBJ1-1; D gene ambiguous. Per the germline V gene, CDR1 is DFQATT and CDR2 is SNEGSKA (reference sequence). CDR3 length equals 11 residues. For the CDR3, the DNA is TGCAGCCCGGGTAGAGACACTGAAGCTTTCTTT. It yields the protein CSPGRDTEAFF.

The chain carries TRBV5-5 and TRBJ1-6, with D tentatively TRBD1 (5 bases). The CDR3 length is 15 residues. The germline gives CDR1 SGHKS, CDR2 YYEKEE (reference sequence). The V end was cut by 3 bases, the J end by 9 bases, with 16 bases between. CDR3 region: CASSSPQGYASPLHF. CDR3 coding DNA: TGTGCCAGCAGCTCCCCTCAGGGATATGCTTCACCCCTCCACTTT. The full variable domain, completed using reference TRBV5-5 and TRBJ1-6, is DAGVTQSPTHLIKTRGQQVTLRCSPISGHKSVSWYQQVLGQGPQFIFQYYEKEERGRGNFPDRFSARQFPNYSSELNVNALLLGDSALYLCASSSPQGYASPLHFGNGTRLTVT.

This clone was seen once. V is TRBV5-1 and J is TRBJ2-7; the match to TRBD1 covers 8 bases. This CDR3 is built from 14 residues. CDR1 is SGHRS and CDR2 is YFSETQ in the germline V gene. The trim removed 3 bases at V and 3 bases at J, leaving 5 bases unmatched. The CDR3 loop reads CASSSATGVYEQYF. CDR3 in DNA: TGCGCCAGCAGCTCAGCGACAGGGGTCTACGAGCAGTACTTC.

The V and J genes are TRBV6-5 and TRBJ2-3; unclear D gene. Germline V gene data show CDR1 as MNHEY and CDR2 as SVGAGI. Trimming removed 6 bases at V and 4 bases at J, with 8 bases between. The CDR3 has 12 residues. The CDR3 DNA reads TGTGCCAGCAGCCTGGCGGCAGATACGCAGTATTTT. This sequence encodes CASSLAADTQYF.

CDR3: CASSPGQGIETQYF. The DNA of the CDR3 is TGTGCCAGTAGTCCGGGACAGGGGATAGAGACCCAGTACTTC. The chain has TRBV19 and TRBJ2-5, with 10 bases fitting TRBD1. In germline, CDR1 is LNHDA, CDR2 SQIVND (reference sequence). The CDR3 loop spans 14 amino acids. V dropped 5 bases and J dropped 4; count of bases not matched to a gene: 4.

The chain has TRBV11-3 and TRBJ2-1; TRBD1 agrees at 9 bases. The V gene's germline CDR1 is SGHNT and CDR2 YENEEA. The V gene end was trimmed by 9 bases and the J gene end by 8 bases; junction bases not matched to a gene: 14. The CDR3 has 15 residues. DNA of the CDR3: TGTGCCAGGTGGGACAGGGACCCTACCGGGGATGAGCAGTTCTTC. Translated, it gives CARWDRDPTGDEQFF.

The CDR3 coding sequence is TGTGCCAGCAGCCAGACAGGGTACTATGGCTACACCTTC. This encodes CASSQTGYYGYTF. The rearrangement uses TRBV28 and TRBJ1-2, with 7 positions matching TRBD1. The V segment lost 6 bases and the J segment 3 bases; nucleotides outside the gene matches: 4. CDR3 length: 13 residues. CDR1 MDHEN and CDR2 SYDVKM come from the germline V gene.

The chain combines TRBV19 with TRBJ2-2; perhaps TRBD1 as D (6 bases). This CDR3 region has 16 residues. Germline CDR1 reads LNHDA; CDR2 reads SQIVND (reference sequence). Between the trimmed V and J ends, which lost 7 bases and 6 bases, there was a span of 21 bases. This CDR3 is CASMGPMGHRAGELFF. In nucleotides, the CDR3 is TGTGCCAGTATGGGACCGATGGGACACCGAGCCGGGGAGCTGTTTTTT.

The CDR3 DNA is TGTGCCAGCAGCTTGCTAGCGGGGGGACTCTACAATGAGCAGTTCTTC. This encodes CASSLLAGGLYNEQFF. The rearrangement uses TRBV5-4 and TRBJ2-1; 11 positions agree with TRBD2. Germline assignment: CDR1 SGHNT and CDR2 YYREEE (reference sequence). CDR3 length equals 16 residues. With V trimmed by 1 base and J by 3 bases, 3 bases remained unmatched.

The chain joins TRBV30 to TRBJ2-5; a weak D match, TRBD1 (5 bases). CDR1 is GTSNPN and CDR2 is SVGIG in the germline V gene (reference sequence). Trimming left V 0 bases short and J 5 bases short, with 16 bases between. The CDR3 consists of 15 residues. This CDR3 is CAWSVAGAGPETQYF. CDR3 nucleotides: TGTGCCTGGAGTGTGGCTGGGGCCGGTCCGGAGACCCAGTACTTC.

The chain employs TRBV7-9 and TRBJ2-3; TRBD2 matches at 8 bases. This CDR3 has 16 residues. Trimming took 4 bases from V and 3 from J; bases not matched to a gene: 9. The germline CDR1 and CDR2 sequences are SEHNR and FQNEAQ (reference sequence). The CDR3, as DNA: TGTGCCAGCAGCTCCGCTGGGCGGGGGGATACAGATACGCAGTATTTT. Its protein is CASSSAGRGDTDTQYF.

The DNA of the CDR3 is TGCGCCAGCAGCTTATTCGGGGGACCCACAGATACGCAGTATTTT. Translating gives CASSLFGGPTDTQYF. The V gene is TRBV5-1, the J gene TRBJ2-3; tentative D call: TRBD2 (6 bases). Trimming cost V 2 bases and J 2 bases, with 12 bases left between them. The CDR3 is made up of 15 amino acids. Germline assignment: CDR1 SGHRS and CDR2 YFSETQ.

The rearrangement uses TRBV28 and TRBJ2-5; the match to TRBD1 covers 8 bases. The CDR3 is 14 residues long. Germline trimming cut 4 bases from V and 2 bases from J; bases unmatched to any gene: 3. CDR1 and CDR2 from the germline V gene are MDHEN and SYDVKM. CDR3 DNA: TGTGCCAGCAGTTCTCGGGACAGGCAAGAGACCCAGTACTTC. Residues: CASSSRDRQETQYF.

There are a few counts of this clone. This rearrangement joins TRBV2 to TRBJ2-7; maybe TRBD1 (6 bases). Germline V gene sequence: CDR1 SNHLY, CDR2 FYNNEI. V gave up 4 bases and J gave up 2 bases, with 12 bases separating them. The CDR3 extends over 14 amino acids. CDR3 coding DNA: TGTGCCAGCAGTGTGGGGGCCGCGGCCTACGAGCAGTACTTC. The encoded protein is CASSVGAAAYEQYF.

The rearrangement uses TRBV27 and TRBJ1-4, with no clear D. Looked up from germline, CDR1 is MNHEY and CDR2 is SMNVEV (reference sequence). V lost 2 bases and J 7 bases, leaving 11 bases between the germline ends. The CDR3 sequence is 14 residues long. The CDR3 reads CASSLTRNSEKLFF. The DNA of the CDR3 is TGTGCCAGCAGTTTAACGAGGAATTCTGAAAAACTGTTTTTT.

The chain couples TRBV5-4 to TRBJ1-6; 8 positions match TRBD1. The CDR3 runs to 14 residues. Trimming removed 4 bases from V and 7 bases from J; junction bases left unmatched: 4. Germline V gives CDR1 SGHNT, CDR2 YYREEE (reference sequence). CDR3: CASSMGQANSPLHF. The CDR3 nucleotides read TGTGCCAGCAGCATGGGACAGGCGAATTCACCCCTCCACTTT.

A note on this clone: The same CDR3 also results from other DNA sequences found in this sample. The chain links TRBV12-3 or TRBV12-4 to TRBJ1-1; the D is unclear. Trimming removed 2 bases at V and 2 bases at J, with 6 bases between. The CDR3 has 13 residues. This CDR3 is CASSLRGNTEAFF. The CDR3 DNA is TGTGCCAGCAGTTTAAGAGGTAACACTGAAGCTTTCTTT.